One T cell receptor beta chain is described in this entry. Antigen: not known. The data originate from a study of long-term antiretroviral therapy in people with HIV. General study points: Clonotypes expanded prior to ART showed repertoire dominance at all sampled time points. Post-ART, diversity grew, though it stayed under transplant donor control levels. Comparison with controls showed narrower CDR3 length ranges in HIV repertoires.

Run at survey level, the immunoSEQ assay was version v3.0. Sequencing was performed with immunoSEQ multiplex PCR; in TCRdb, only in-frame clones are kept and a portion is missing. This table has about 23,000 clones, roughly 80% appearing once. The CDR3 extends over 19 amino acids. Germline V lookup: CDR1 SGHNT, CDR2 YENEEA. With 5 bases removed from V and 0 bases from J, the gap between germline ends came to 23 bases. The source material was unsorted PBMCs, sampled 1.6 years after starting antiretroviral therapy. The V gene is TRBV11-3, the J gene TRBJ2-1, with D possibly matching TRBD2 (7 bases). This sequence originates from a man aged 40-49 years with HIV. CDR3 in DNA: TGTGCCAGCAGCCCTCTTACTCAGCGGGACAAGAGCTCCTACAATGAGCAGTTCTTC. Encoded protein: CASSPLTQRDKSSYNEQFF.